This TCR beta chain was documented in a study of control samples from healthy donors and cancer patients. Generated by immunoSEQ multiplex PCR, the TCRdb table keeps only in-frame clones and is missing some. The sample features about 210,000 clones, with around 2% in its top ten. Germline V gives CDR1 MNHEY, CDR2 SVGAGI. The CDR3 loop spans 15 amino acids. Trimming shortened V by 6 bases and J by 2 bases, and 14 bases separated the two germline ends. Sequencing input: blood. This TCR came from a woman aged 30 to 39 in good health. This chain joins TRBV6-5 and TRBJ1-5, with D maybe TRBD1 (6 bases). CDR3 region: CASRSQGRGNQPQHF. In DNA form, the CDR3 reads TGTGCCAGCAGATCACAGGGAAGAGGCAATCAGCCCCAGCATTTT.